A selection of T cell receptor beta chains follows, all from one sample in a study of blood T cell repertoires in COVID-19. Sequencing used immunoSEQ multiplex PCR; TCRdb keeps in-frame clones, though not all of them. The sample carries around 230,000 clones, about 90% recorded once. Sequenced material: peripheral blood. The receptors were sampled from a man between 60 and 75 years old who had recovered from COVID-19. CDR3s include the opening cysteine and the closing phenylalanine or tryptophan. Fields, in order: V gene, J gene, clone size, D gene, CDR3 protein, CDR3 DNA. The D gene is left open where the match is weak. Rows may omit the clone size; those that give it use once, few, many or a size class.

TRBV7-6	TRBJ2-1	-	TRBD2	CASSLLAGAGDNEQFF	TGTGCCAGCAGCTTACTAGCGGGGGCCGGGGACAATGAGCAGTTCTTC
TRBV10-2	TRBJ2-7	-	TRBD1	CASSEPKGAIFHEQYF	TGCGCCAGCAGTGAGCCTAAGGGGGCGATCTTCCACGAGCAGTACTTC
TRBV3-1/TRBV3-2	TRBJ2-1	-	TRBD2	CASSQFRGSGGGYNEQFF	TGTGCCAGCAGCCAGTTCCGGGGAAGCGGGGGGGGCTACAATGAGCAGTTCTTC
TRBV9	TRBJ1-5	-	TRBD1	CASSSGDSRNQPQHF	TGTGCCAGCAGCTCAGGGGACAGCCGGAATCAGCCCCAGCATTTT
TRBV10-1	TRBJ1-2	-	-	CASTRARQYVNYGYTF	TGCGCCAGCACCAGAGCTCGACAGTATGTCAACTATGGCTACACCTTC
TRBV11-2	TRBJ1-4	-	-	CASSFLAHRVPNEKLFF	TGTGCCAGCAGCTTCCTCGCCCACAGGGTTCCTAATGAAAAACTGTTTTTT
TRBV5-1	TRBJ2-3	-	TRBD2	CASSLGLASGGTDTQYF	TGCGCCAGCAGCTTGGGCCTCGCTAGCGGGGGGACAGATACGCAGTATTTT
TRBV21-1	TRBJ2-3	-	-	CASSPLKRDNCTDTQYF	TGTGCCAGCAGCCCATTAAAGCGGGACAACTGCACAGATACGCAGTATTTT
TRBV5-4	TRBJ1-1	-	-	CASSLLSSGTEAFF	TGTGCCAGCAGCTTGCTCTCATCGGGGACTGAAGCTTTCTTT
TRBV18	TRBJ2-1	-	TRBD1	CASSLADRVGNEQFF	TGTGCCAGCTCACTAGCTGACAGGGTCGGTAATGAGCAGTTCTTC
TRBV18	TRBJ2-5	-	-	CASSPGVGSGQGTQYF	TGTGCCAGCTCACCCGGGGTAGGGTCTGGCCAAGGGACCCAGTACTTC
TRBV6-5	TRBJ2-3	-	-	CASSSPSEADTQYF	TGTGCCAGCAGCTCGCCTAGCGAGGCAGATACGCAGTATTTT
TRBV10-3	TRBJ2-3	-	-	CAIRGASTDTQYF	TGTGCCATCAGGGGCGCAAGCACAGATACGCAGTATTTT
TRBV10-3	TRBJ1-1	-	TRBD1	CAISYRDSGNTEAFF	TGTGCCATCAGCTACCGGGACAGCGGGAACACTGAAGCTTTCTTT
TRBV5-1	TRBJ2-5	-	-	CASSFLEGYYKETQYF	TGCGCCAGCAGCTTCCTCGAGGGTTACTACAAAGAGACCCAGTACTTC
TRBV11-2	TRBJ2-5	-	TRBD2	CASSPAGGRETQYF	TGTGCCAGCAGCCCAGCGGGGGGGAGAGAGACCCAGTACTTC
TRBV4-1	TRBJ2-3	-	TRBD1	CASSFGTGGTDTQYF	TGCGCCAGCAGCTTTGGGACAGGGGGCACAGATACGCAGTATTTT
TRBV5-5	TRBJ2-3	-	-	CASSLVSWDTQYF	TGTGCCAGCAGCTTGGTTAGCTGGGATACGCAGTATTTT
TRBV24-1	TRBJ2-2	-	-	CATSDPGTHLAGELFF	TGTGCCACCAGTGACCCCGGGACTCATTTAGCCGGGGAGCTGTTTTTT
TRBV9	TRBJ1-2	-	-	CASSVGLRGGSGYTF	TGTGCCAGCAGCGTCGGGCTAAGGGGGGGTTCCGGCTACACCTTC
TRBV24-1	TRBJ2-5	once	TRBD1	CATSDPTGKETQYF	TGTGCCACCAGTGATCCGACAGGGAAAGAGACCCAGTACTTC
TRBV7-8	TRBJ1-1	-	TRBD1	CASSHPGQGPTEAFF	TGTGCCAGCAGCCACCCGGGACAGGGTCCCACTGAAGCTTTCTTT
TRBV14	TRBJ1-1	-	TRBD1	CASSQTDRGGAEAFF	TGTGCCAGCAGCCAGACGGACAGGGGAGGGGCTGAAGCTTTCTTT
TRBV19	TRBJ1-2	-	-	CASSIDRTSYGYTF	TGTGCCAGTAGTATAGACAGAACCTCCTATGGCTACACCTTC
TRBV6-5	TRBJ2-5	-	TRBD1	CASLETGGVETQYF	TGTGCCAGCTTAGAGACAGGGGGCGTCGAGACCCAGTACTTC
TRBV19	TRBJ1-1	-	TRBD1	CASSRGLDTEAFF	TGTGCCAGTAGCAGGGGGCTTGACACTGAAGCTTTCTTT